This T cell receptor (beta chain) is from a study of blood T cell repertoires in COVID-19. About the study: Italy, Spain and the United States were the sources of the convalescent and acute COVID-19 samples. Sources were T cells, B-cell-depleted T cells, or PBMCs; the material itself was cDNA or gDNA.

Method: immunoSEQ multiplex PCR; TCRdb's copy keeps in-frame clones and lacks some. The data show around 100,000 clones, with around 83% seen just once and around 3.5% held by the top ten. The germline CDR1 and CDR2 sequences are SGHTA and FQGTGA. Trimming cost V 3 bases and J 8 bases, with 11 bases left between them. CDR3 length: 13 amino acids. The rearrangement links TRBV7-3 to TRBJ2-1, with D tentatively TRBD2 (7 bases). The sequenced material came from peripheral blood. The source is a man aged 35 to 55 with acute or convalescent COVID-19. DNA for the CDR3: TGTGCCAGCAGCTTGGGCGGGGGCGATGAGCAGTTCTTC. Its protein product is CASSLGGGDEQFF.